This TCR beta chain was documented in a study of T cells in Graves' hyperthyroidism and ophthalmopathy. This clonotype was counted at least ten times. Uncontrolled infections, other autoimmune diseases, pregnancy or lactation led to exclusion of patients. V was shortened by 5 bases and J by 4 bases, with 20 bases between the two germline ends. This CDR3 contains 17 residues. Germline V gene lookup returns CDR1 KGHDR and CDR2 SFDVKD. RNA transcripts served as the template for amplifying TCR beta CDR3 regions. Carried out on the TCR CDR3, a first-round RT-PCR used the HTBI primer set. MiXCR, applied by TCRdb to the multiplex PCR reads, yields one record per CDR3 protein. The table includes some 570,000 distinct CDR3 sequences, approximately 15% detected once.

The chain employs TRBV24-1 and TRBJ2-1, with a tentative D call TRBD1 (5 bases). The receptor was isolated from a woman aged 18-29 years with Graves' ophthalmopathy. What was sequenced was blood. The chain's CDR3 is CATSGGAPLFFYNEQFF. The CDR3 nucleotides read TGTGCCACCAGTGGTGGGGCACCTCTTTTTTTTTACAATGAGCAGTTCTTC.